This T cell receptor (beta chain) stems from a study of neurological immune-mediated disorders. Study overall: Relapsing-remitting disease affected some 31, and secondary progressive 3, of some 34 multiple sclerosis patients.

The CDR3 is 14 amino acids. V was trimmed by 6 bases and J by 5 bases, leaving 14 bases between them. Germline-derived CDR1 and CDR2 are WSHSY and SAAADI. This clonotype occurred a few times. What it binds is unknown. The cDNA was generated by 5'RACE with 10-nucleotide random UMIs. TCRdb recomputed calls from the 5' RACE reads with MiXCR, one row per CDR3 protein. The sample shows 50,000 to 80,000 distinct CDR3 sequences, roughly 4.5% of them seen only once. Study results and limitations: HTLV-1-associated myelopathy had the most TCR clonal expansion, and multiple sclerosis had the least, less than healthy controls.

Unsorted libraries came from 2 million PBMCs stored at -80 °C. The chain has TRBV10-2 and TRBJ1-5, with a weak D call TRBD1 (6 bases). The sequenced sample consisted of PBMCs. This TCR derives from a man aged 25-40 years with multiple sclerosis. The CDR3 protein is CASRGHRADQPQHF. The CDR3 DNA is TGCGCCAGCAGAGGACACAGGGCGGATCAGCCCCAGCATTTT.